This T cell receptor (beta chain) came from a study of beta chain features in type 1 diabetes. The study's findings and limits: Moderate yet significant TCRB CDR3 shortening was seen in Type 1 diabetes patients in all four CD4+ subsets.

The isolated RNA, all of it, was reverse transcribed, so expressed TCRB transcripts were what got sequenced. Using immunoSEQ multiplex PCR, the repertoire was profiled, and TCRdb retains in-frame clones only, with some absent. In the table there are about 340,000 clones, approximately 12% of which are singletons. To note about this clone: The antigen is undetermined.

V lost 1 base, J lost 8 bases, and 24 bases lay in between. The CDR3 is 17 amino acids. Germline CDR1 reads SGHNT; CDR2 reads YYREEE (reference sequence). The source is a woman between 18 and 29 years old with type 1 diabetes. This chain links TRBV5-4 with TRBJ1-2, with D maybe TRBD1 (5 bases). The sample comprised naive CD4+ T cells from blood. CDR3 loop: CASSLSRGTDLLNGYTF. CDR3 nucleotide sequence: TGTGCCAGCAGCTTGAGTCGCGGGACGGACCTGCTCAACGGCTACACCTTC. The full variable domain, its missing parts supplied by reference TRBV5-4 and TRBJ1-2, is ETGVTQSPTHLIKTRGQQVTLRCSSQSGHNTVSWYQQALGQGPQFIFQYYREEENGRGNFPPRFSGLQFPNYSSELNVNALELDDSALYLCASSLSRGTDLLNGYTFGSGTRLTVV.